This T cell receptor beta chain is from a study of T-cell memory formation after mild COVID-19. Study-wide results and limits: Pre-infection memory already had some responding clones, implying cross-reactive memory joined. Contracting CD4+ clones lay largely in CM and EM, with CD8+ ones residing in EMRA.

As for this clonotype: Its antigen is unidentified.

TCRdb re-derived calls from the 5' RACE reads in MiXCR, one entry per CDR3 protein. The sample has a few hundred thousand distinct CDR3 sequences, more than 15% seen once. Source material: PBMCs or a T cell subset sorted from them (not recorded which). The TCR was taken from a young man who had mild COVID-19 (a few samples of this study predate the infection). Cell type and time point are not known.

CDR3 region: CSARDRRLADTQYF. Here the CDR3 DNA reads TGCAGTGCTAGAGATCGGAGACTGGCAGATACGCAGTATTTT. The chain has TRBV20-1 and TRBJ2-3; D gene unclear. Trimming left V 0 bases short and J 4 bases short, with 11 bases between. Germline V gene lookup returns CDR1 DFQATT and CDR2 SNEGSKA (reference sequence). This CDR3 contains 14 residues.